The 14 T cell receptor beta chains reported below all come from one sample, sequenced in a study of CD4 T cells in relation to SARS-CoV-2 and coronaviruses. No antigen has been assigned to these receptors. Assay: immunoSEQ multiplex PCR; the TCRdb copy retains only in-frame clones and omits some. The sample holds tens of thousands of clones, around 74% seen once. Material: memory CD4+ T cells from PBMCs, cultured in vitro. The receptors were sampled from an adult with COVID-19.

This rearrangement joins TRBV4-1 to TRBJ2-3; D is undetermined. The germline V and J ends were trimmed by 2 bases and 2 bases, with 11 bases remaining between them. There are 15 residues in the CDR3. Germline V gene data show CDR1 as MGHRA and CDR2 as YSYEKL. Here the CDR3 DNA reads TGCGCCAGCAGCCAATTGACGCTATTCACAGATACGCAGTATTTT. Its protein is CASSQLTLFTDTQYF.

The chain links TRBV6-1 to TRBJ2-7; D is possibly TRBD2 (5 bases). V gave up 6 bases and J gave up 3 bases, with 12 bases separating them. CDR3 length: 13 residues. CDR1 and CDR2 from the germline V gene are MNHNS and SASEGT. CDR3 DNA: TGTGCCAGCAGGCGAAGCGGTGACTACGAGCAGTACTTC. It is translated as CASRRSGDYEQYF.

This chain uses TRBV25-1 with TRBJ2-5; 7 bases map to TRBD2. V trimming: 7 bases; J trimming: 6 bases; junction bases outside the gene matches: 8. CDR1 and CDR2 from the germline V gene are MGHDK and SYGVNS. The CDR3 consists of 13 residues. The CDR3 bases are TGTGCCAGCACGGGGACGGGGGGAAAGACCCAGTACTTC. It translates to CASTGTGGKTQYF.

The rearrangement links TRBV6-2 or TRBV6-3 to TRBJ1-4, with no clear D. V lost 7 bases and J 2 bases, leaving 14 bases between the germline ends. Germline assignment: CDR1 MNHEY and CDR2 SVGEGT. This CDR3 region has 15 residues. The CDR3 is CASTPRGATNEKLFF. The CDR3 DNA reads as TGTGCCAGCACCCCCCGCGGAGCTACTAATGAAAAACTGTTTTTT.

The chain recombines TRBV30 with TRBJ2-7; perhaps TRBD1 as D (6 bases). The CDR3 sequence is 12 residues long. Trimming pared 6 bases from V and 0 bases from J, leaving 9 bases between. From germline, CDR1 is GTSNPN and CDR2 SVGIG (reference sequence). The CDR3 bases are TGTGCCTGCAGGACAGACTCCTACGAGCAGTACTTC. This sequence encodes CACRTDSYEQYF.

The V and J genes are TRBV4-1 and TRBJ1-1; D not certain. V lost 4 bases, J lost 8 bases, and 14 bases lay in between. Germline V gives CDR1 MGHRA, CDR2 YSYEKL. The CDR3 length is 13 residues. The CDR3 region has the DNA TGCGCCAGCAGCCCACATCTCGGGCCCGAAGCTTTCTTT. The encoded protein is CASSPHLGPEAFF.

V gene TRBV6-6 combines with J gene TRBJ1-2; D unclear. The CDR3 loop spans 14 amino acids. The V end lost 4 bases, the J end lost 0 bases, and 9 bases lay between the germline ends. The germline CDR1 and CDR2 sequences are MNHNY and SVGAGI (reference sequence). The CDR3 reads CASSSPPSNYGYTF. DNA of the CDR3: TGTGCCAGCAGTTCCCCACCTTCTAACTATGGCTACACCTTC.

This chain connects TRBV6-1 to TRBJ1-2; D remains unclear. CDR1 and CDR2 from the germline V gene are MNHNS and SASEGT. With 1 base removed from V and 4 bases from J, the gap between germline ends came to 13 bases. The CDR3 has 15 residues. CDR3 in amino acids: CASSEGKRQTYGYTF. Written as DNA, the CDR3 is TGTGCCAGCAGTGAAGGGAAGCGGCAGACCTATGGCTACACCTTC.

V is TRBV13 and J is TRBJ2-1; TRBD2 matches 11 bases. Looked up from germline, CDR1 is PRHDT and CDR2 is FYEKMQ (reference sequence). V lost 4 bases and J lost 3; bases outside the gene matches: 5. The CDR3 length is 16 residues. For the CDR3, the DNA is TGTGCCAGCAGCTACCCGACTAGCGGGGACTACAATGAGCAGTTCTTC. Translating it yields CASSYPTSGDYNEQFF.

The chain uses TRBV6-4 and TRBJ2-5; 8 positions agree with TRBD2. CDR1 is MRHNA, CDR2 SNTAGT, per germline. The CDR3 length is 16 residues. V shed 0 bases and J 4 bases; nucleotides not matched to a gene: 7. The CDR3 coding sequence is TGTGCCAGCAGTGACTCGAGAGCGGGAGAGAGAGAGACCCAGTACTTC. It yields the protein CASSDSRAGERETQYF.

This clone was seen only a few times. This rearrangement joins TRBV10-3 to TRBJ2-3, with 7 positions matching TRBD2. CDR3 length: 15 amino acids. V was pared by 3 bases and J by 4 bases, with 7 bases of the junction left unmatched. In germline, CDR1 is ENHRY, CDR2 SYGVKD. CDR3 bases: TGTGCCATCAGTGATCGGCGGGAGAGTGCAGATACGCAGTATTTT. The encoded protein is CAISDRRESADTQYF.

In this sample, this clone turned up a few times. This chain uses TRBV29-1 with TRBJ2-1; 7 bases are shared with TRBD1. The V segment lost 7 bases and the J segment 4 bases; nucleotides outside the gene matches: 10. This CDR3 has 14 amino acids. Germline V gives CDR1 SQVTM, CDR2 ANQGSEA. The CDR3 reads CSAYRGTTYNEQFF. The CDR3 nucleotides read TGCAGCGCTTACAGGGGCACGACATACAATGAGCAGTTCTTC.

The V gene is TRBV6-6, the J gene TRBJ1-1, with D possibly matching TRBD1 (5 bases). Trimming stripped 8 bases from V and 0 bases from J, with 16 bases between. Germline V CDR1 and CDR2: MNHNY, SVGAGI (reference sequence). This CDR3 contains 15 residues. CDR3 residues: CASQSDSFMNTEAFF. CDR3 nucleotides: TGTGCCAGCCAGAGTGACAGCTTCATGAACACTGAAGCTTTCTTT.

Written as DNA, the CDR3 is TGTGCCTGGAGTGTAGAATGGGACCCGGGGGGAGCTTTCTTT. Protein sequence: CAWSVEWDPGGAFF. The V call is TRBV30, the J call TRBJ1-1; tentative D call: TRBD1 (5 bases). CDR3 length: 14 residues. Trimming removed 0 bases at V and 10 bases at J, with 18 bases between. Germline assignment: CDR1 GTSNPN and CDR2 SVGIG (reference sequence).